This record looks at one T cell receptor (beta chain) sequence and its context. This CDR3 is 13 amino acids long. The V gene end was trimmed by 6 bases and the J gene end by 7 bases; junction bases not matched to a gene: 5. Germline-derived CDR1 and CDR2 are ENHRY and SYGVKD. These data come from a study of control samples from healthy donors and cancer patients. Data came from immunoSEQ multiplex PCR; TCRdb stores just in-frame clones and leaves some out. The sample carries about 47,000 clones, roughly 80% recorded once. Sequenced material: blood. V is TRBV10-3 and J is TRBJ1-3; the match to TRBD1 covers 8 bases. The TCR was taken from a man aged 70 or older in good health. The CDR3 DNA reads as TGTGCCATCAGAGGACAGGGAGGCAACACCATATATTTT. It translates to CAIRGQGGNTIYF.